Shown below are 10 T cell receptor beta chains from a single sample sequenced in a study of blood T cells in healthy people across ages. PCR was performed a second time for roughly 7 to 11 cycles using a sample-barcoded 5' primer and a J-beta primer mix. TCRdb reprocessed the 5' RACE reads via MiXCR and lists one record per CDR3 protein. The sample consists of roughly 1,300,000 distinct CDR3 sequences, approximately 59% of them appearing once. Sequencing was carried out using blood. The receptors stem from a young man in good health.

As for this clonotype: A read error may be the cause here, since a much bigger clone is one base away. The rearrangement links TRBV3-1 to TRBJ2-7; 7 bases align to TRBD1. Germline CDR1 and CDR2: LGHDT and YNNKEL (reference sequence). V lost 3 bases and J lost 1; bases outside the gene matches: 6. This CDR3 region has 15 residues. CDR3 sequence reads: CASSQGGTVSYEQYF. The CDR3 nucleotides are TGTGCCAGCAGCCAGGGTGGGACAGTATCCTACGAGCAGTACTTC.

About this clonotype: An end of the junction differs from the germline gene, which may be a read error. The V gene is TRBV24-1, the J gene TRBJ2-3; perhaps TRBD1 as D (6 bases). The CDR3 loop spans 15 amino acids. CDR1 is KGHDR, CDR2 SFDVKD, per germline. The DNA of the CDR3 is TGTACCACCAGTGACCCGGGACAAAGCACAGATACGCAGTATTTT. Translated: CTTSDPGQSTDTQYF.

The chain is built from TRBV11-2 and TRBJ1-2; D is perhaps TRBD1 (5 bases). CDR3 size: 16 residues. Germline assignment: CDR1 SGHAT and CDR2 FQNNGV. Deletions cut 6 bases from V and 8 bases from J, with 25 bases between. The CDR3 region has the DNA TGTGCCAGCAGAAGGCCAGGTCGGCAGGGTGGAAACGGCTACACCTTC. Protein: CASRRPGRQGGNGYTF.

The genes are TRBV4-2 and TRBJ2-5; D might be TRBD2 (5 bases). The end of the DNA is better explained by TRBJ2-7, so the J call may be wrong. This CDR3 has 12 residues. Germline CDR1 and CDR2: LGHNA and YNFKEQ. The CDR3 nucleotides are TGTGCCAGCAGCGACGCGAGGGACGAGCAGTACTTC. Its protein product is CASSDARDEQYF.

This rearrangement joins TRBV20-1 to TRBJ2-1; 9 nucleotides agree with TRBD1. The CDR3 runs 14 residues. The J segment lost 5 bases and the V segment lost 0 bases, leaving 2 bases of the junction unmatched. Germline values: CDR1 DFQATT, CDR2 SNEGSKA (reference sequence). The CDR3 DNA sequence: TGCAGTGCTAGAGAACAGGGGGCGCACAATGAGCAGTTCTTC. Translation gives CSAREQGAHNEQFF.

This clonotype has more than one count but fewer than ten. The J gene is TRBJ2-5, the V gene TRBV4-2; D perhaps matches TRBD2 (6 bases). The J call may be in error: the DNA end matches TRBJ2-7 better. The CDR3 sequence is 13 residues long. Germline-derived CDR1 and CDR2 are LGHNA and YNFKEQ. The CDR3 DNA sequence: TGTGCCAGCAGCCAAAGGGAGGCCTACGAGCAGTACTTC. Translating gives CASSQREAYEQYF.

CDR3 in DNA: TGCAGCGTTGGCCCAGGGGCCCTTGAAGGCGAGCAGTACTTC. Residues: CSVGPGALEGEQYF. The chain uses TRBV29-1 and TRBJ2-7; a possible D gene is TRBD1 (6 bases). The CDR3 is 14 residues long. V gave up 4 bases and J gave up 6 bases, with 19 bases separating them. Germline values: CDR1 SQVTM, CDR2 ANQGSEA.

The chain combines TRBV29-1 with TRBJ2-4; maybe TRBD2 (6 bases). Trimming stripped 4 bases from V and 14 bases from J, with 15 bases between. The CDR3 has 11 amino acids. Germline-derived CDR1 and CDR2 are SQVTM and ANQGSEA. CDR3 sequence: CSVGEPGLKYF. DNA for the CDR3: TGCAGCGTTGGGGAGCCGGGACTTAAGTACTTC.

The rearrangement uses TRBV20-1 and TRBJ2-1; D is uncertain. This CDR3 comprises 12 residues. Trimming stripped 3 bases from V and 4 bases from J, with 7 bases between. Germline CDR1 is DFQATT and CDR2 is SNEGSKA (reference sequence). The CDR3 sequence is CSASPVYNEQFF. The CDR3 bases are TGCAGTGCTAGTCCGGTATACAATGAGCAGTTCTTC.

Many counts were recorded for this clonotype. V gene TRBV20-1 combines with J gene TRBJ2-1; D uncertain. Germline V lookup: CDR1 DFQATT, CDR2 SNEGSKA (reference sequence). There are 14 residues in the CDR3. The germline V and J ends were trimmed by 3 bases and 5 bases, with 14 bases remaining between them. CDR3 sequence reads: CSASRANPDNEQFF. The DNA of the CDR3 is TGCAGTGCTAGCAGAGCGAATCCCGACAATGAGCAGTTCTTC.